The rows below give T cell receptor beta chains drawn from one sample of a study of CD8 T cells in Susac syndrome. Each CDR3 protein is one row after TCRdb ran MiXCR on the immunoSEQ multiplex PCR reads. The table shows some 200,000 distinct CDR3 sequences, with nearly 97% occurring only once. The sample comprised CD4+ T cells from PBMCs. The receptor source for this set is a human donor with Susac syndrome. Both conserved end residues are part of each CDR3. Each record gives: clone size, J gene, V gene, D gene, CDR3 protein, CDR3 DNA. D genes are given only for firm matches. A row's size may be missing; if present it is once, few, many or a size class.

.	TRBJ2-5	TRBV15	.	CATRSTGSSLETQYF	TGTGCCACCAGGTCCACAGGGTCCAGTTTAGAGACCCAGTACTTC
once	TRBJ2-5	TRBV29-1	.	CSVEVSVQETQYF	TGCAGCGTTGAGGTTTCGGTCCAAGAGACCCAGTACTTC
once	TRBJ1-5	TRBV28	.	CASSASNQPQHF	TGTGCCAGCAGTGCGAGCAATCAGCCCCAGCATTTT
.	TRBJ2-5	TRBV5-6	.	CASGSTPSQYF	TGTGCCAGCGGATCCACCCCTTCCCAGTACTTC
.	TRBJ1-5	TRBV19	TRBD1	CASSTLGQTSNQPQHF	TGTGCCAGTAGTACCCTGGGACAGACTAGCAATCAGCCCCAGCATTTT
.	TRBJ2-5	TRBV12-3/TRBV12-4	.	CASSIDLQGPETQYF	TGTGCCAGCAGTATCGACTTACAGGGCCCGGAGACCCAGTACTTC
.	TRBJ2-7	TRBV7-8	.	CASSLMDGESYEQYF	TGTGCCAGCAGCTTAATGGACGGCGAGTCCTACGAGCAGTACTTC
.	TRBJ1-5	TRBV30	TRBD1	CAWSFGTGNQPQHF	TGTGCCTGGAGTTTCGGGACAGGCAATCAGCCCCAGCATTTT
.	TRBJ2-7	TRBV4-2	TRBD2	CASSHGGLAGGQPYEQYF	TGTGCCAGCAGCCATGGTGGACTAGCGGGGGGCCAGCCCTACGAGCAGTACTTC
.	TRBJ2-5	TRBV2	.	CASTGFGGETQYF	TGTGCCAGCACCGGCTTTGGGGGAGAGACCCAGTACTTC
.	TRBJ2-7	TRBV12-3/TRBV12-4	.	CASSWGPLVEQYF	TGTGCCAGCAGTTGGGGCCCTCTCGTCGAGCAGTACTTC
.	TRBJ2-5	TRBV5-4	.	CASSLEVFQETQYF	TGTGCCAGCAGCTTGGAAGTATTCCAAGAGACCCAGTACTTC
.	TRBJ1-6	TRBV2	.	CASSQLTVSLHF	TGTGCCAGCAGCCAATTGACGGTATCCCTCCACTTT
.	TRBJ2-2	TRBV12-3/TRBV12-4	.	CASSLILNTGELFF	TGTGCCAGCAGTTTGATCCTGAACACCGGGGAGCTGTTTTTT
.	TRBJ2-5	TRBV9	.	CASSRSWGAQETQYF	TGTGCCAGCAGCCGGTCCTGGGGGGCCCAAGAGACCCAGTACTTC
.	TRBJ2-7	TRBV5-4	TRBD1	CASSFTRIRDRAYEQYF	TGTGCCAGCAGCTTCACCCGCATCCGGGACAGAGCCTACGAGCAGTACTTC
.	TRBJ2-3	TRBV14	.	CASSRILGTDTQYF	TGTGCCAGCAGCAGAATTCTAGGCACAGATACGCAGTATTTT
once	TRBJ2-1	TRBV15	TRBD1	CATSRGTGQGAVEQFF	TGTGCCACCAGCAGAGGTACGGGACAGGGGGCAGTTGAGCAGTTCTTC
.	TRBJ1-6	TRBV30	TRBD1	CASDREDSPLHF	TGTGCCTCAGACAGGGAGGATTCACCCCTCCACTTT
.	TRBJ2-5	TRBV6-5	.	CASSSQGSETQYF	TGTGCCAGCAGTTCACAGGGCTCGGAGACCCAGTACTTC
.	TRBJ2-1	TRBV12-3/TRBV12-4	.	CASRRTRVRSYNEQFF	TGTGCCAGCAGACGTACTAGAGTCCGCTCCTACAATGAGCAGTTCTTC
.	TRBJ1-5	TRBV11-2	.	CASSLGQVQPQHF	TGTGCCAGCAGCTTAGGGCAGGTTCAGCCCCAGCATTTT
.	TRBJ2-1	TRBV14	TRBD2	CASSHRTSGGYNEQFF	TGTGCCAGCAGCCACAGGACTAGCGGGGGCTACAATGAGCAGTTCTTC
once	TRBJ2-6	TRBV5-6	.	CASSLMLAPANVLTF	TGTGCCAGCAGCTTGATGTTGGCGCCGGCAAACGTCCTGACTTTC
.	TRBJ2-7	TRBV6-2/TRBV6-3	.	CASRRYGTSLGEQYF	TGTGCCAGCAGGCGCTACGGGACAAGCCTTGGGGAGCAGTACTTC
.	TRBJ2-1	TRBV29-1	TRBD2	CSVDETSGGVLEQFF	TGCAGCGTTGACGAGACTAGCGGGGGGGTTCTTGAGCAGTTCTTC
.	TRBJ1-4	TRBV15	TRBD1	CATSGGRGDEKLFF	TGTGCCACCAGCGGAGGCAGGGGGGATGAAAAACTGTTTTTT
.	TRBJ2-4	TRBV10-3	.	CAMAGGAGDIQYF	TGTGCCATGGCTGGGGGGGCTGGGGACATTCAGTACTTC
.	TRBJ1-1	TRBV7-2	TRBD1	CASSRQGFAEAFF	TGTGCCAGCAGCCGACAGGGCTTCGCTGAAGCTTTCTTT
.	TRBJ1-1	TRBV7-9	.	CASSSPVDSLFMNTEAFF	TGTGCCAGCAGCTCCCCGGTGGACAGTCTCTTCATGAACACTGAAGCTTTCTTT
.	TRBJ2-5	TRBV7-3	TRBD2	CASSLLGGGQETQYF	TGTGCCAGCAGCTTATTAGGCGGGGGGCAAGAGACCCAGTACTTC
.	TRBJ1-5	TRBV5-5	TRBD1	CASSWGEGASNQPQHF	TGTGCCAGCAGCTGGGGCGAGGGGGCGAGCAATCAGCCCCAGCATTTT
.	TRBJ1-6	TRBV30	.	CAPRGGALHF	TGTGCCCCAAGGGGGGGGGCCCTCCACTTT
.	TRBJ2-5	TRBV19	.	CASKEGSGETQYF	TGTGCCAGTAAGGAAGGTTCAGGAGAGACCCAGTACTTC
.	TRBJ2-7	TRBV5-1	.	CASSRDATYEQYF	TGCGCCAGCAGTAGGGACGCAACCTACGAGCAGTACTTC
.	TRBJ1-2	TRBV3-1	TRBD1	CASSPPTGPEGGYTF	TGTGCCAGCAGCCCCCCGACAGGGCCCGAAGGTGGCTACACCTTC
.	TRBJ2-4	TRBV20-1	TRBD1	CSAQDRLAKNIQYF	TGCAGTGCTCAGGACAGGCTAGCCAAAAACATTCAGTACTTC
.	TRBJ2-7	TRBV3-1	.	CASSQEAGQGDEQYF	TGTGCCAGCAGCCAAGAAGCGGGCCAAGGCGACGAGCAGTACTTC
.	TRBJ1-2	TRBV12-3/TRBV12-4	TRBD1	CASRGQGVGYTF	TGTGCCAGCAGGGGACAGGGGGTCGGCTACACCTTC
.	TRBJ2-7	TRBV6-2/TRBV6-3	TRBD2	CASSKWLAASYEQYF	TGTGCCAGTTCGAAATGGCTAGCGGCGTCCTACGAGCAGTACTTC
.	TRBJ2-1	TRBV20-1	TRBD2	CSASRGLVGDNEQFF	TGCAGTGCTAGCCGGGGACTAGTAGGGGACAATGAGCAGTTCTTC
once	TRBJ1-5	TRBV2	TRBD1	CASSAQGNQPQHF	TGTGCCAGCAGTGCACAGGGGAATCAGCCCCAGCATTTT
.	TRBJ1-5	TRBV2	TRBD1	CASSSRQGNQPQHF	TGTGCCAGCAGCTCCCGACAGGGAAACCAGCCCCAGCATTTT
.	TRBJ1-6	TRBV5-1	TRBD1	CASSLVPGQAPSPLHF	TGCGCCAGCAGCTTGGTCCCGGGACAGGCACCCTCACCCCTCCACTTT
.	TRBJ1-2	TRBV3-1	TRBD1	CASSQASGGYGYTF	TGTGCCAGCAGCCAGGCTTCAGGGGGATATGGCTACACCTTC
.	TRBJ2-5	TRBV7-2	.	CASSLRTPRRIQETQYF	TGTGCCAGCAGCCTAAGGACACCGAGACGAATTCAAGAGACCCAGTACTTC
.	TRBJ1-2	TRBV6-6	.	CASSPRGGYTF	TGTGCCAGCAGCCCCAGGGGTGGCTACACCTTC
.	TRBJ1-6	TRBV20-1	.	CSARSLGSGPLHF	TGCAGTGCTAGAAGTTTAGGGTCCGGACCCCTCCACTTT
.	TRBJ2-7	TRBV30	.	CAWGGSPLSEQYF	TGTGCCTGGGGGGGGTCCCCTCTCTCCGAGCAGTACTTC
few	TRBJ2-7	TRBV9	TRBD2	CASSVGSGGPYEQYF	TGTGCCAGCAGCGTAGGTAGCGGGGGTCCCTACGAGCAGTACTTC
.	TRBJ1-2	TRBV27	.	CASSYGRGVNYGYTF	TGTGCCAGCTCCTATGGGAGGGGAGTTAACTATGGCTACACCTTC
.	TRBJ2-5	TRBV18	TRBD1	CASSRKTGGEETQYF	TGTGCCAGCTCACGAAAGACAGGGGGTGAAGAGACCCAGTACTTC